Each of the 19 T cell receptor beta chains below was sequenced from the same sample in a study of CD8+ T cells in alopecia areata. Reverse transcribed after extraction, RNA yielded cDNA as the sequencing template. TCRdb keeps only in-frame clones here, not all; method: immunoSEQ multiplex PCR. The sample gives 100,000 to 150,000 clones, about 57% of which show up once; less than 5.5% is in the top ten. The sample here was CD4+ T cells sorted from blood, taken at week 0. All receptors derive from a human donor with alopecia areata.

The table lists this clone with a few counts. The chain has TRBV2 and TRBJ2-1; 12 bases match TRBD2. Looked up from germline, CDR1 is SNHLY and CDR2 is FYNNEI. The CDR3 sequence is 17 residues long. V gave up 7 bases and J gave up 7 bases; unmatched junction bases: 14. The CDR3 sequence is CASTPGLAGGPGNEQFF. The CDR3 region has the DNA TGTGCCAGCACCCCGGGGCTAGCGGGGGGGCCGGGGAATGAGCAGTTCTTC.

The rearrangement uses TRBV5-1 and TRBJ1-2; a possible D gene is TRBD1 (6 bases). The germline V gene encodes CDR1 SGHRS and CDR2 YFSETQ. This CDR3 comprises 13 residues. With 0 bases removed from V and 4 bases from J, the gap between germline ends came to 7 bases. CDR3 coding DNA: TGCGCCAGCAGCTTGGAACAGGGCTATGGCTACACCTTC. Translation gives CASSLEQGYGYTF.

The chain couples TRBV4-3 to TRBJ2-5; TRBD2 aligns across 14 bases. This CDR3 has 16 amino acids. V was pared by 3 bases and J by 3 bases, with 3 bases of the junction left unmatched. From germline, CDR1 is LGHNA and CDR2 YSLEER. The CDR3 reads CASSHGTSGRKETQYF. The CDR3 region has the DNA TGCGCCAGCAGCCATGGGACTAGCGGGAGAAAAGAGACCCAGTACTTC.

The chain combines TRBV5-1 with TRBJ2-3; 7 positions agree with TRBD2. Germline assignment: CDR1 SGHRS and CDR2 YFSETQ. The CDR3 loop spans 16 amino acids. The V gene end was trimmed by 0 bases and the J gene end by 2 bases; junction bases not matched to a gene: 6. In DNA, the CDR3 is TGCGCCAGCAGCTTGGCGCCTAGCGGCTACACAGATACGCAGTATTTT. Protein product: CASSLAPSGYTDTQYF.

The chain combines TRBV2 with TRBJ2-1, with D possibly being TRBD2 (5 bases). V dropped 4 bases and J dropped 3 bases, with 10 bases sitting between them. The CDR3 is made up of 14 amino acids. Germline assignment: CDR1 SNHLY and CDR2 FYNNEI. The CDR3 nucleotides are TGTGCCAGCAGTGTTCGCGCGGGCTACAATGAGCAGTTCTTC. Amino acids: CASSVRAGYNEQFF.

The count of this clone is one. J is TRBJ2-1 and V is TRBV4-2; D gene ambiguous. Germline lookup yields CDR1 LGHNA and CDR2 YNFKEQ. The germline V and J ends were trimmed by 7 bases and 12 bases, with 22 bases remaining between them. The CDR3 totals 14 residues. The CDR3 loop reads CASTLTDRTEGQFF. In DNA, the CDR3 is TGTGCCAGCACGCTTACTGACCGTACCGAAGGGCAGTTCTTC.

The CDR3 nucleotides are TGTGCCTGGAGTCCACTTGGACAGGGTGAGAACACTGAAGCTTTCTTT. Translation gives CAWSPLGQGENTEAFF. The rearrangement links TRBV30 to TRBJ1-1; 8 bases fit TRBD1. The germline V gene has CDR1 GTSNPN and CDR2 SVGIG (reference sequence). The CDR3 length is 16 residues. Losses at the gene ends were 2 bases for V and 1 base for J; bases not matched to a gene: 9.

The chain couples TRBV7-2 to TRBJ2-1; either TRBD1 or TRBD2 may supply D (5 bases each). The CDR3 extends over 13 amino acids. Trimming took off 6 bases at V and 3 bases at J, with 9 bases between the two ends. Germline V gives CDR1 SGHTA, CDR2 FQGNSA. CDR3 sequence: CASRPGLYNEQFF. In nucleotides, the CDR3 is TGTGCCAGCAGGCCGGGGCTCTACAATGAGCAGTTCTTC. Looking up the rest from reference TRBV7-2 and TRBJ2-1 gives the full variable domain: GAGVSQSPSNKVTEKGKDVELRCDPISGHTALYWYRQSLGQGLEFLIYFQGNSAPDKSGLPSDRFSAERTGGSVSTLTIQRTQQEDSAVYLCASRPGLYNEQFFGPGTRLTVL.

There are a few counts of this clone. The chain combines TRBV7-2 with TRBJ2-3; 9 nucleotides agree with TRBD2. The trim removed 10 bases at V and 5 bases at J, leaving 7 bases unmatched. CDR1 SGHTA and CDR2 FQGNSA come from the germline V gene. The CDR3 extends over 13 amino acids. The DNA for the CDR3 is TGTGCCAACGGCGGGAGGGCTGTAGATACGCAGTATTTT. Its translation is CANGGRAVDTQYF.

The V gene is TRBV28, the J gene TRBJ1-2, with TRBD1 matching 9 bases. The CDR3 covers 15 residues. CDR1 MDHEN and CDR2 SYDVKM come from the germline V gene. V trimming: 5 bases; J trimming: 3 bases; junction bases outside the gene matches: 7. CDR3 region: CASSGLGQGHYGYTF. As DNA, the CDR3 is TGTGCCAGCAGTGGCTTAGGACAGGGGCACTATGGCTACACCTTC.

The chain carries TRBV5-1 and TRBJ2-7; the D gene could be TRBD1 or TRBD2 (5 bases each). This CDR3 region has 14 residues. V gave up 5 bases and J gave up 0 bases, with 12 bases separating them. CDR1 and CDR2 (germline): SGHRS, YFSETQ. As DNA, the CDR3 is TGCGCCAGCAGTTCACGGGACGACTCCTACGAGCAGTACTTC. Protein product: CASSSRDDSYEQYF.

The gene calls are TRBV7-2 and TRBJ1-5; no reliable D call. This CDR3 has 13 amino acids. CDR1 is SGHTA and CDR2 is FQGNSA in the germline V gene. Trimming removed 3 bases at V and 6 bases at J, with 9 bases between. The CDR3 sequence is CASSFKWGQPQHF. As DNA, the CDR3 is TGTGCCAGCAGCTTTAAGTGGGGTCAGCCCCAGCATTTT.

The chain uses TRBV4-3 and TRBJ1-4; no definite D call. Trimming stripped 4 bases from V and 5 bases from J, with 11 bases between. The CDR3 extends over 14 amino acids. Germline V gives CDR1 LGHNA, CDR2 YSLEER. CDR3 sequence reads: CASSPARPNEKLFF. CDR3 nucleotides: TGCGCCAGCAGCCCTGCACGGCCAAATGAAAAACTGTTTTTT.

The J gene is TRBJ2-5, the V gene TRBV7-2, with 9 bases lining up with TRBD1. The V gene's germline CDR1 is SGHTA and CDR2 FQGNSA. With 5 bases clipped from V and 7 bases from J, the junction kept 8 bases outside the gene matches. The CDR3 runs to 14 residues. The CDR3 DNA reads as TGTGCCAGCAGCCCGGGACAGGGAAGGGGGACCCAGTACTTC. This translates into CASSPGQGRGTQYF.

The chain uses TRBV4-1 and TRBJ2-3, with D tentatively TRBD2 (5 bases). Trimming cost V 1 base and J 6 bases, with 8 bases left between them. This CDR3 spans 13 amino acids. Germline CDR1 MGHRA, CDR2 YSYEKL. For the CDR3, the DNA is TGCGCCAGCAGCCAAGGAGGGCCCGATACGCAGTATTTT. It translates to CASSQGGPDTQYF.

This sequence joins TRBV5-5 and TRBJ2-3, with D tentatively TRBD2 (6 bases). Trimming left V 3 bases short and J 4 bases short, with 9 bases between. CDR1 is SGHKS, CDR2 YYEKEE, per germline (reference sequence). This CDR3 has 13 residues. The CDR3 spells CASSSLASDTQYF. CDR3 sequence (DNA): TGTGCCAGCAGCTCGCTAGCGTCAGATACGCAGTATTTT.

The chain couples TRBV9 to TRBJ1-4; D perhaps matches TRBD1 (6 bases). V lost 4 bases, J lost 1 base, and 14 bases lay in between. This CDR3 is built from 16 residues. Germline CDR1 and CDR2: SGDLS and YYNGEE. In nucleotides, the CDR3 is TGTGCCAGCAGCCTTAGTGCCAGGGGAACTAATGAAAAACTGTTTTTT. This sequence encodes CASSLSARGTNEKLFF.

V usage is TRBV2 and J usage is TRBJ1-1; 7 nucleotides match TRBD1. The CDR3 spans 13 residues. CDR1 is SNHLY, CDR2 FYNNEI, per germline. With V trimmed by 7 bases and J by 1 base, 3 bases remained unmatched. The CDR3 here is CASMGQRNTEAFF. The CDR3 DNA reads TGTGCCAGCATGGGACAGCGGAACACTGAAGCTTTCTTT.

The genes are TRBV6-6 and TRBJ1-1, with D unclear. The V gene's germline CDR1 is MNHNY and CDR2 SVGAGI (reference sequence). This CDR3 comprises 16 residues. The V gene lost 2 bases and the J gene lost 3 bases, with 16 bases spanning the gap. In nucleotides, the CDR3 is TGTGCCAGCAGTTACGACACTCGGGGAGGGTACACTGAAGCTTTCTTT. It yields the protein CASSYDTRGGYTEAFF.